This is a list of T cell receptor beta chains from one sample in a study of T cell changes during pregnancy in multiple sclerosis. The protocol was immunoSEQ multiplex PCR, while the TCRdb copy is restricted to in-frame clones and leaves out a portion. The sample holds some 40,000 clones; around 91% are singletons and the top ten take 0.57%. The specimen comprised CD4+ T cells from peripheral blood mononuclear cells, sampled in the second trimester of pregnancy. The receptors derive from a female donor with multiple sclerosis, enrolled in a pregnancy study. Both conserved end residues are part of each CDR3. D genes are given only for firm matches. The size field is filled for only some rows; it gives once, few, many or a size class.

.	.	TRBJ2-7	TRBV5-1	CASSRSLTNSYEQYF	TGCGCCAGCAGCCGATCCCTAACTAACTCCTACGAGCAGTACTTC
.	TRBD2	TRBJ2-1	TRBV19	CASSITGTSLNEQFF	TGTGCCAGTAGTATAACCGGGACTAGTTTGAATGAGCAGTTCTTC
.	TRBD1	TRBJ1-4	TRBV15	CATSRDLGDSYGLFF	TGTGCCACCAGCAGAGATTTGGGGGACAGTTACGGACTGTTTTTT
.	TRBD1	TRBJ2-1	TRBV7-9	CASSSQGAVFGEQFF	TGTGCCAGCAGCTCCCAGGGGGCGGTCTTCGGTGAGCAGTTCTTC
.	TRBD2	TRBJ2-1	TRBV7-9	CASSPSGRSYNEQFF	TGTGCCAGCAGCCCTAGCGGGAGAAGTTACAATGAGCAGTTCTTC
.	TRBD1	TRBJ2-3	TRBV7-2	CASSDRTGLTDTQYF	TGTGCCAGCAGCGACCGGACAGGACTCACAGATACGCAGTATTTT
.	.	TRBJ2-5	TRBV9	CASNLGGETQYF	TGTGCCAGCAACTTAGGCGGAGAGACCCAGTACTTC
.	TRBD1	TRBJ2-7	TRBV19	CAVGTGKAYEQYF	TGTGCCGTTGGGACAGGGAAAGCCTACGAGCAGTACTTC
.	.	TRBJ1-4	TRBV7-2	CASSLAAGGRNEKLFF	TGTGCCAGCAGCTTAGCGGCAGGTGGGAGAAATGAAAAACTGTTTTTT
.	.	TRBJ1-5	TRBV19	CASSIWTGIGNQPQHF	TGTGCCAGTAGTATCTGGACGGGGATAGGGAATCAGCCCCAGCATTTT
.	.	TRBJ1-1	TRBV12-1	CASSFPSPKTAEAFF	TGTGCCAGCAGCTTTCCTTCCCCCAAAACAGCTGAAGCTTTCTTT
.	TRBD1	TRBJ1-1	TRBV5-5	CASSLDTGGWTEAFF	TGTGCCAGCAGCTTGGATACAGGGGGTTGGACTGAAGCTTTCTTT
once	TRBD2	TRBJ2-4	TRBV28	CASSLKAPGGPAKNIQYF	TGTGCCAGCAGTTTAAAGGCGCCGGGAGGGCCTGCCAAAAACATTCAGTACTTC
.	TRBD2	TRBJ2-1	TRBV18	CASSQEGRALYNEQFF	TGTGCCAGCTCTCAGGAAGGGAGGGCCCTCTACAATGAGCAGTTCTTC
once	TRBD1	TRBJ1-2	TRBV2	CASTLIRGGGDYGYTF	TGTGCCAGCACCCTAATCAGAGGAGGGGGCGACTATGGCTACACCTTC
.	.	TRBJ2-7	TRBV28	CASSRSRATLYF	TGTGCCAGCAGCCGATCACGTGCCACTTTGTACTTC
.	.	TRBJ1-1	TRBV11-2	CASTPRRGTEAFF	TGTGCCAGCACCCCGAGGCGGGGGACTGAAGCTTTCTTT
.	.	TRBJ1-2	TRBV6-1	CASSRDSNYGYTF	TGTGCCAGCAGCCGGGATTCTAACTATGGCTACACCTTC
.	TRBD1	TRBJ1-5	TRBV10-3	CAGGTDNQPQHF	TGTGCCGGAGGGACAGATAATCAGCCCCAGCATTTT
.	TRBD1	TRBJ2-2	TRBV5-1	CASSLGQGANGELFF	TGCGCCAGCAGCTTGGGACAGGGGGCAAACGGGGAGCTGTTTTTT
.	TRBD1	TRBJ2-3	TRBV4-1	CASSQEWVPGQGQVDTQYF	TGCGCCAGCAGCCAAGAATGGGTACCGGGACAGGGGCAAGTTGATACGCAGTATTTT
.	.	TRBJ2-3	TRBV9	CASSVDLPPNTDTQYF	TGTGCCAGCAGCGTAGATCTGCCACCTAACACAGATACGCAGTATTTT
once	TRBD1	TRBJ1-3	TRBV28	CASSSLTGGSGNTIYF	TGTGCCAGCAGTTCCCTGACAGGGGGCTCTGGAAACACCATATATTTT
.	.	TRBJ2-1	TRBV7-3	CASSQQGTGGQFF	TGTGCCAGCAGCCAACAGGGGACTGGTGGGCAGTTCTTC
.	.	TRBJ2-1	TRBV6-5	CASSYGGTGSNEQFF	TGTGCCAGCAGTTACGGCGGGACGGGTTCAAATGAGCAGTTCTTC
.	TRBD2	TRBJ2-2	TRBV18	CASRRTSGILTRELFF	TGTGCCAGCCGGAGGACTAGCGGGATTCTCACCAGGGAGCTGTTTTTT
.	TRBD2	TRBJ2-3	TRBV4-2	CASSRSAGFVDTQYF	TGTGCCAGCAGCCGTTCAGCGGGATTTGTTGATACGCAGTATTTT
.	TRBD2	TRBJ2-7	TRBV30	CAWGLAGPYEQYF	TGTGCCTGGGGACTAGCGGGGCCCTACGAGCAGTACTTC
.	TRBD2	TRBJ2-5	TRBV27	CASGLAAGGETQYF	TGTGCCAGCGGCCTTGCAGCGGGAGGCGAGACCCAGTACTTC
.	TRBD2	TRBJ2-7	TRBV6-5	CASSAFSGGYEQYF	TGTGCCAGCAGTGCCTTTTCGGGGGGCTACGAGCAGTACTTC
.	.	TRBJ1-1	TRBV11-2	CASSPARGGYSEAFF	TGTGCCAGCAGCCCGGCCCGCGGGGGTTATAGTGAAGCTTTCTTT
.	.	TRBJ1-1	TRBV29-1	CSVEGTINTEAFF	TGCAGCGTTGAGGGGACAATAAACACTGAAGCTTTCTTT
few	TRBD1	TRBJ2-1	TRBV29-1	CSVGTRDSHNEQFF	TGCAGCGTGGGAACTCGGGACAGTCACAATGAGCAGTTCTTC
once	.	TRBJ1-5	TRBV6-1	CASSETGASNQPQHF	TGTGCCAGCAGTGAGACAGGCGCTAGCAATCAGCCCCAGCATTTT
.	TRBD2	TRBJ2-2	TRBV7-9	CASSPVAGGAGELFF	TGTGCCAGCAGCCCGGTAGCGGGAGGAGCCGGGGAGCTGTTTTTT
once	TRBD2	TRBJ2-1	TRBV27	CASSLWEGLAGANEQFF	TGTGCCAGCAGTCTATGGGAGGGACTAGCGGGAGCCAATGAGCAGTTCTTC
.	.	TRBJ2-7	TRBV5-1	CASSLATQVGEDEQYF	TGCGCCAGCAGCTTGGCCACCCAGGTCGGGGAGGACGAGCAGTACTTC
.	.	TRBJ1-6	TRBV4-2	CASSQDLGQSAPLHF	TGTGCCAGCAGCCAAGATCTCGGTCAATCGGCACCCCTCCACTTT
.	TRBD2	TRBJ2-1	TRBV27	CASSPLAGYEQFF	TGTGCCAGCAGTCCCCTAGCGGGCTATGAGCAGTTCTTC
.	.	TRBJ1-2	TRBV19	CASANHRVSNYGYTF	TGTGCCAGTGCTAACCACAGGGTTTCTAACTATGGCTACACCTTC
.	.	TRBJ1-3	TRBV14	CASSQDWGQIGNTIYF	TGTGCCAGCAGCCAAGATTGGGGGCAGATTGGAAACACCATATATTTT
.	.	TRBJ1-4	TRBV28	CASSSGRGTTNEKLFF	TGTGCCAGCAGTTCGGGGAGGGGTACAACTAATGAAAAACTGTTTTTT
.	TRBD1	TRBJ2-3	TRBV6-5	CASRRGQGRDTQYF	TGTGCCAGCAGACGAGGACAGGGAAGAGATACGCAGTATTTT
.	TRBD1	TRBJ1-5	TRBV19	CASSISRDRVYSNQPQHF	TGTGCCAGTAGTATATCCCGGGACAGGGTCTATAGCAATCAGCCCCAGCATTTT
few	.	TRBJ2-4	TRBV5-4	CASRPDKAKNIQYF	TGTGCCAGCCGGCCGGACAAAGCCAAAAACATTCAGTACTTC
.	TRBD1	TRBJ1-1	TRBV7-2	CASSRHTGDTEAFF	TGTGCCAGCAGCCGACATACAGGGGATACTGAAGCTTTCTTT
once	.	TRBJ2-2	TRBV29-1	CSVGQVGNGELFF	TGCAGCGTTGGACAGGTTGGGAACGGGGAGCTGTTTTTT
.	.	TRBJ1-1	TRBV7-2	CASRQQLNTEAFF	TGTGCCAGCAGGCAACAACTGAACACTGAAGCTTTCTTT
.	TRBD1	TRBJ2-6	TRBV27	CASSRRQGTHSGANVLTF	TGTGCCAGCAGTAGACGACAGGGTACCCACTCTGGGGCCAACGTCCTGACTTTC
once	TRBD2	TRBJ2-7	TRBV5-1	CASSLVAGDYEQYF	TGCGCCAGCAGCTTGGTTGCGGGAGATTACGAGCAGTACTTC
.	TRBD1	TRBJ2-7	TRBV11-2	CASSFGQGIYEQYF	TGTGCCAGCAGCTTCGGACAGGGTATTTACGAGCAGTACTTC
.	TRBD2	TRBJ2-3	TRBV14	CASSQGGTGSTDTQYF	TGTGCCAGCAGCCAGGGGGGGACGGGAAGCACAGATACGCAGTATTTT
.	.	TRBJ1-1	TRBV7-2	CASSVIQASEAFF	TGTGCCAGCAGCGTTATACAGGCTTCTGAAGCTTTCTTT
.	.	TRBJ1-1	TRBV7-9	CASSSYPQVNTEAFF	TGTGCCAGCAGCTCTTACCCCCAGGTCAACACTGAAGCTTTCTTT
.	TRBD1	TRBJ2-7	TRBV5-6	CASSLQGRAYEQYF	TGTGCCAGCAGCTTACAGGGGCGGGCCTACGAGCAGTACTTC